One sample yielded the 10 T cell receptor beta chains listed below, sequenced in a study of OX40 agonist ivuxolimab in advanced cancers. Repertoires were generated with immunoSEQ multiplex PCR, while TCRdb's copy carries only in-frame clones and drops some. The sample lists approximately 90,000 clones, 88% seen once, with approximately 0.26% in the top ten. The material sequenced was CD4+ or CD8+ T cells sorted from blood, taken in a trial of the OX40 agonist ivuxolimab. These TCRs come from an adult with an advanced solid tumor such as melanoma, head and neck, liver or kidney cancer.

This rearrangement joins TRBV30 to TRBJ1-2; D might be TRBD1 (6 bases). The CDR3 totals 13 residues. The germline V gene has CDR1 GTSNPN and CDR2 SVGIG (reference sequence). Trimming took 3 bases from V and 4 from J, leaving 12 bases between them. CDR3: CAWSPRGAYGYTF. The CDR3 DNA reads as TGTGCCTGGAGCCCAAGGGGGGCCTATGGCTACACCTTC.

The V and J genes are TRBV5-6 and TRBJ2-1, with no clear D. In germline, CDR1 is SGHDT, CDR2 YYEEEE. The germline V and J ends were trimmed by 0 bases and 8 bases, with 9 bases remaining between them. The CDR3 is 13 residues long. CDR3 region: CASSLALVYEQFF. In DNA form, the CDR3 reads TGTGCCAGCAGCTTGGCGCTAGTATATGAGCAGTTCTTC. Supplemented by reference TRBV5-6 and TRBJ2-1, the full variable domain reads DAGVTQSPTHLIKTRGQQVTLRCSPKSGHDTVSWYQQALGQGPQFIFQYYEEEERQRGNFPDRFSGHQFPNYSSELNVNALLLGDSALYLCASSLALVYEQFFGPGTRLTVL.

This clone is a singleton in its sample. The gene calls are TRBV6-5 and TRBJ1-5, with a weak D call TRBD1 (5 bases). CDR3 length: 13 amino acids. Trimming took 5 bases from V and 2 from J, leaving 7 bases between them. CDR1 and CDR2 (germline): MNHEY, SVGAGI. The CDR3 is CASSRDGNQPQHF. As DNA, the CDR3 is TGTGCCAGCAGTCGGGACGGCAATCAGCCCCAGCATTTT.

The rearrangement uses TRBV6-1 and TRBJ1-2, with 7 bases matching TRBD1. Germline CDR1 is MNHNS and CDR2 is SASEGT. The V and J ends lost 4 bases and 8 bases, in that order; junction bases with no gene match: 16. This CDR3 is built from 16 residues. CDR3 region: CASSVGSNRGGEGYTF. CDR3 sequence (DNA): TGTGCCAGCAGTGTGGGATCCAACAGGGGAGGAGAAGGCTACACCTTC.

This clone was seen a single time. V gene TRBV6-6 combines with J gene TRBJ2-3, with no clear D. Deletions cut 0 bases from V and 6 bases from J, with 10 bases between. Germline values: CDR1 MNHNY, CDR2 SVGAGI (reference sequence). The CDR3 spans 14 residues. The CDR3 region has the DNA TGTGCCAGCAGTTACTCGGACCCTTCCGATACGCAGTATTTT. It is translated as CASSYSDPSDTQYF.

CDR3 loop: CASSRKDLLFF. In DNA, the CDR3 is TGCGCCAGCAGCCGGAAAGACTTATTGTTTTTT. The chain couples TRBV4-3 to TRBJ2-2; D remains unclear. V shed 4 bases and J shed 15 bases, with 12 bases lying between them. In germline, CDR1 is LGHNA, CDR2 YSLEER. The CDR3 sequence is 11 residues long.

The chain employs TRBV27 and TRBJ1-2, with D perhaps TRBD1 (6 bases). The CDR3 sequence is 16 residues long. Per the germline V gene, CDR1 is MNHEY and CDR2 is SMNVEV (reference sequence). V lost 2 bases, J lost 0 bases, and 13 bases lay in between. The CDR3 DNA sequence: TGTGCCAGCAGTTTAAATCTGGGGGCGTCTAACTATGGCTACACCTTC. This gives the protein CASSLNLGASNYGYTF.

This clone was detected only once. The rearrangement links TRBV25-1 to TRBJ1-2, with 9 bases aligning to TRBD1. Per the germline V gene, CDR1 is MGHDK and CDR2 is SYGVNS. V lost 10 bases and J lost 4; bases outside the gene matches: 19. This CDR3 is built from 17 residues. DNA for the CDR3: TGTGCCACCCAAGGGGGACAGGGCAATATTTGGGTCTATGGCTACACCTTC. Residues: CATQGGQGNIWVYGYTF.

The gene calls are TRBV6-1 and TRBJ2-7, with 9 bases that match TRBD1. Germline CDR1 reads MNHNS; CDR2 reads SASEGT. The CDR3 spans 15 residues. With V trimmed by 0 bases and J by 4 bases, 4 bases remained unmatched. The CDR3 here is CASSEAGTGQYEQYF. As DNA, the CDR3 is TGTGCCAGCAGTGAAGCCGGGACAGGGCAGTACGAGCAGTACTTC.

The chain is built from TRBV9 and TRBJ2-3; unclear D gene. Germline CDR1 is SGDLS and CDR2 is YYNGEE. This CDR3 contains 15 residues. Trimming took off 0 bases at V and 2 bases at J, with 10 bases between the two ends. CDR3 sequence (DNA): TGTGCCAGCAGCGTAGATCTCTATTCCACAGATACGCAGTATTTT. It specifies CASSVDLYSTDTQYF.